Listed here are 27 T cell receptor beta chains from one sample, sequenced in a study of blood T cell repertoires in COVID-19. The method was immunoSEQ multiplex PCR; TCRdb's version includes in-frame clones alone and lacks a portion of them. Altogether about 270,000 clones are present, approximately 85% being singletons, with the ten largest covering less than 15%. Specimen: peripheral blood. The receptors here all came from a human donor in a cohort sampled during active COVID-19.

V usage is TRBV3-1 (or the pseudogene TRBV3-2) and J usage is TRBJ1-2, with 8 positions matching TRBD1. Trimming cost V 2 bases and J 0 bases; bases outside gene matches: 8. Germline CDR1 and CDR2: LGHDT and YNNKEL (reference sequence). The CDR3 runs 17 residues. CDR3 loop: CASSQRAGGLTNYGYTF. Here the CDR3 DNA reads TGTGCCAGCAGCCAAAGGGCAGGGGGCTTAACTAACTATGGCTACACCTTC.

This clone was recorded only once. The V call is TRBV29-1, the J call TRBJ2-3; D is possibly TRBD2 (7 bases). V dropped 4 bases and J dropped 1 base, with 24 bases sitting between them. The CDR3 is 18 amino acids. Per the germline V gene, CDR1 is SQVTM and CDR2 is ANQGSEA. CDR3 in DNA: TGCAGCGTTGTAGGAGGGGGGGACCCAGGAGTTGGCACAGATACGCAGTATTTT. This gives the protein CSVVGGGDPGVGTDTQYF.

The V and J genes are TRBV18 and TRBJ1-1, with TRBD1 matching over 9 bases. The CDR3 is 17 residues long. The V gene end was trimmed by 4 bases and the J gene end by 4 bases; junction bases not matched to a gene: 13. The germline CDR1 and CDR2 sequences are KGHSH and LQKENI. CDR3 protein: CASSLESGTGSVTEAFF. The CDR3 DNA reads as TGTGCCAGCTCACTCGAATCAGGGACAGGGTCGGTCACTGAAGCTTTCTTT.

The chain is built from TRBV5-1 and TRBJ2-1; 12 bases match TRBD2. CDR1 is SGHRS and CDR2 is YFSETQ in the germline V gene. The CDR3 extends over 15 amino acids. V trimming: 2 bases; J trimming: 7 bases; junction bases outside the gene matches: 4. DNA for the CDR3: TGCGCCAGCAGCTTATCCGGGACTAGCGGGAATGAGCAGTTCTTC. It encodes CASSLSGTSGNEQFF. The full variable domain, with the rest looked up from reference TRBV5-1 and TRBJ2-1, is KAGVTQTPRYLIKTRGQQVTLSCSPISGHRSVSWYQQTPGQGLQFLFEYFSETQRNKGNFPGRFSGRQFSNSRSEMNVSTLELGDSALYLCASSLSGTSGNEQFFGPGTRLTVL.

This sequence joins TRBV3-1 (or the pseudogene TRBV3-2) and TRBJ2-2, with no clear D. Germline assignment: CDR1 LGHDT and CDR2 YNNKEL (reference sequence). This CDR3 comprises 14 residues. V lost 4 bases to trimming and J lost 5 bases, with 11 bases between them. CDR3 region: CASSLLYLTGELFF. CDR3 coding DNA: TGTGCCAGCAGCCTACTATACCTGACCGGGGAGCTGTTTTTT.

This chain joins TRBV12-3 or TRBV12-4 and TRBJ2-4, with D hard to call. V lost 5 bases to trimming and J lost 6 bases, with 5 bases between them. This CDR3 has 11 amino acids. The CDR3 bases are TGTGCCAGCAGTGAGTTAAACATTCAGTACTTC. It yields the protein CASSELNIQYF.

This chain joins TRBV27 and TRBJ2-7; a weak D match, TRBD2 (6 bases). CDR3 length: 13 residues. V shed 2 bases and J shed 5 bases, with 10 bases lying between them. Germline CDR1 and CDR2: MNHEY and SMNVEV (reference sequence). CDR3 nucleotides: TGTGCCAGCAGTTTAAGCGGAGGGAACGAGCAGTACTTC. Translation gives CASSLSGGNEQYF.

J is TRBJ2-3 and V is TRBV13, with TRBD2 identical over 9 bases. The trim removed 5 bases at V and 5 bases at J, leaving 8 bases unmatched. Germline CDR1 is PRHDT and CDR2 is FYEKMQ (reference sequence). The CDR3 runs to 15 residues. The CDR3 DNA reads TGTGCCAGCAGCCAGGTGGCGGGAGGGTTAGATACGCAGTATTTT. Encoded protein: CASSQVAGGLDTQYF. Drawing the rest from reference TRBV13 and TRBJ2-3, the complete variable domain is AAGVIQSPRHLIKEKRETATLKCYPIPRHDTVYWYQQGPGQDPQFLISFYEKMQSDKGSIPDRFSAQQFSDYHSELNMSSLELGDSALYFCASSQVAGGLDTQYFGPGTRLTVL.

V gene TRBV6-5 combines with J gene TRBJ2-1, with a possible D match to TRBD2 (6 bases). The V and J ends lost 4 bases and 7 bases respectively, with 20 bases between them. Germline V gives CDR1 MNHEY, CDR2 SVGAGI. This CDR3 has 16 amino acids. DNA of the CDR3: TGTGCCAGCAGTTCCGGGACCTTCAGGAGGGTAAATGAGCAGTTCTTC. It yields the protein CASSSGTFRRVNEQFF.

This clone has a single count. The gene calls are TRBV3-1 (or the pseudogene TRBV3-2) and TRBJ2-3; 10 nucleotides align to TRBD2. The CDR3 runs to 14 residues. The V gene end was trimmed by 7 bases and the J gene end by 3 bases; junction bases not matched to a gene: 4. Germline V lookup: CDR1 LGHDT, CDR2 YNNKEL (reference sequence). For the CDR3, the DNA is TGTGCCAGCACCTCAGCGGGAGGGACAGATACGCAGTATTTT. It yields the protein CASTSAGGTDTQYF.

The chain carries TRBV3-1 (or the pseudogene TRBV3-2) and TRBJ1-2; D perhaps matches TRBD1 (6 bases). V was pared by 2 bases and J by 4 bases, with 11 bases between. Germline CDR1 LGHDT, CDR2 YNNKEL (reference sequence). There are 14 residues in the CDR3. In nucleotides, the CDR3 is TGTGCCAGCAGCCAAAGCCCCAGGGGCTATGGCTACACCTTC. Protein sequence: CASSQSPRGYGYTF.

CDR3 sequence: CASSLNRTSGRGTWFF. CDR3 in DNA: TGTGCCAGCAGCTTGAACCGGACTAGCGGGAGGGGGACCTGGTTCTTC. The V gene is TRBV5-4, the J gene TRBJ2-1, with 15 positions matching TRBD2. Germline values: CDR1 SGHNT, CDR2 YYREEE (reference sequence). J was trimmed by 15 bases and V by 1 base; bases with no gene match: 11. The CDR3 extends over 16 amino acids.

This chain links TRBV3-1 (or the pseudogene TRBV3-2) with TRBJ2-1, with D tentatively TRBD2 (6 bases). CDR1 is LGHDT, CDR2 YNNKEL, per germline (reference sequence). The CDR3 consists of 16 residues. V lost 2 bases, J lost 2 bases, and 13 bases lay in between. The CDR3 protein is CASSQWGERPYNEQFF. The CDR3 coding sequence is TGTGCCAGCAGCCAATGGGGGGAGAGACCCTACAATGAGCAGTTCTTC.

The CDR3 DNA reads as TGTGCCAGCAGCTTGGGAGGCCTCGTTTATGGTGAGCAGTTCTTC. Translated: CASSLGGLVYGEQFF. This chain uses TRBV5-4 with TRBJ2-1, with D unclear. Germline values: CDR1 SGHNT, CDR2 YYREEE (reference sequence). The CDR3 has 15 residues. V shed 0 bases and J shed 9 bases, with 16 bases lying between them.

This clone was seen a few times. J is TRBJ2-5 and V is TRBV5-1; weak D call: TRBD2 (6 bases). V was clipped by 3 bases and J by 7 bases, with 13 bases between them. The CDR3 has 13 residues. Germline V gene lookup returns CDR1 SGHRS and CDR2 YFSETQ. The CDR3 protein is CASSWDRGTTQYF. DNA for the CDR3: TGCGCCAGCAGCTGGGATCGGGGGACGACCCAGTACTTC.

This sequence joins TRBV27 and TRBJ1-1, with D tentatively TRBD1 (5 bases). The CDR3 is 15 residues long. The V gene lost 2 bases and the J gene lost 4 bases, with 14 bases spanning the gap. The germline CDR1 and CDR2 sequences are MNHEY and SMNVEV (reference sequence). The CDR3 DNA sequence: TGTGCCAGCAGTTTAGTGGGTGGGGCTACCACTGAAGCTTTCTTT. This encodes CASSLVGGATTEAFF.

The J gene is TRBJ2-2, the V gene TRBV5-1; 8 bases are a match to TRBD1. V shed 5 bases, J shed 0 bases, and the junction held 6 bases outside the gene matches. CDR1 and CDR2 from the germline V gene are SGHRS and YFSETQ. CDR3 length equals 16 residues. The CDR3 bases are TGCGCCAGCAGAATTACAGGGGGTGCGAACACCGGGGAGCTGTTTTTT. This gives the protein CASRITGGANTGELFF.

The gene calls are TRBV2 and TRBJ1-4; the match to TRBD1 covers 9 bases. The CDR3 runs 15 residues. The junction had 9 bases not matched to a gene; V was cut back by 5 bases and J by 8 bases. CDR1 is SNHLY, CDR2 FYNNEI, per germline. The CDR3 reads CASSRTGVQREKLFF. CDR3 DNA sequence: TGTGCCAGCAGTCGGACAGGGGTCCAGCGGGAAAAACTGTTTTTT.

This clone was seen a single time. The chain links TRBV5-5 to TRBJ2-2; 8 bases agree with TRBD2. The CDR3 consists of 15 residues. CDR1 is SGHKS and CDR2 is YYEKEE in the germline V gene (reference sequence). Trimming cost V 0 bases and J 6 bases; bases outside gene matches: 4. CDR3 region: CASSLGGGFAGELFF. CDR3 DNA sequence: TGTGCCAGCAGCTTGGGCGGGGGGTTCGCCGGGGAGCTGTTTTTT.

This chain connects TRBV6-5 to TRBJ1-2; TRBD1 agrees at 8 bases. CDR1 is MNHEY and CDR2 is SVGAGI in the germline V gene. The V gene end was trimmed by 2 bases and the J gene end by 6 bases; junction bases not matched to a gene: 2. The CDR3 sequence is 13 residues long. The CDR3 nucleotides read TGTGCCAGCAGTTACGCGGACAGGGATGGCTACACCTTC. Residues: CASSYADRDGYTF.

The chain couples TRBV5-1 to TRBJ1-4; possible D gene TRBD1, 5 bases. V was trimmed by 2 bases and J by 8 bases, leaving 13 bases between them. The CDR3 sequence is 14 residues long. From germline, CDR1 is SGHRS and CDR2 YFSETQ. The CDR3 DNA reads TGCGCCAGCAGCTTAACGGGGGGTAGGGAAAAACTGTTTTTT. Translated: CASSLTGGREKLFF.

The CDR3 sequence: CASKAERSSYEQYF. The CDR3 region has the DNA TGTGCCAGCAAGGCCGAGAGGAGCTCCTACGAGCAGTACTTC. The V call is TRBV27, the J call TRBJ2-7; the D is unclear. The germline V gene has CDR1 MNHEY and CDR2 SMNVEV (reference sequence). Between the trimmed V and J ends, which lost 7 bases and 0 bases, there was a span of 13 bases. CDR3 length: 14 residues.

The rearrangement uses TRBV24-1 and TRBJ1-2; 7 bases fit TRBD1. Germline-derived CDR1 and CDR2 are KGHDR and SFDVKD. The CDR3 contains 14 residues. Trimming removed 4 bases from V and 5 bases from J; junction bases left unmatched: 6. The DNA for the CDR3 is TGTGCCACCAGTGACGCCAGGGGGAGGTATGGCTACACCTTC. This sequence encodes CATSDARGRYGYTF.

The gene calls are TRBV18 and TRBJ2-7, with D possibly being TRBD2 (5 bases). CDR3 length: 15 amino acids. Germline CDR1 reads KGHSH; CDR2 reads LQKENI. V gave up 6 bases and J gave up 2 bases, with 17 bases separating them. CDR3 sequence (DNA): TGTGCCAGCTCGGCCGTAGAGGGAGTAGCCTACGAGCAGTACTTC. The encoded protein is CASSAVEGVAYEQYF.

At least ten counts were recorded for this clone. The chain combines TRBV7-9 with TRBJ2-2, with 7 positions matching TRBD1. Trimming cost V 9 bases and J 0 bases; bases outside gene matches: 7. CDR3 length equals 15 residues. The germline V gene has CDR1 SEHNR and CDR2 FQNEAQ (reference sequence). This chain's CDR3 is CARQGQSTNTGELFF. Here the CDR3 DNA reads TGTGCCAGACAGGGACAGAGCACGAACACCGGGGAGCTGTTTTTT.

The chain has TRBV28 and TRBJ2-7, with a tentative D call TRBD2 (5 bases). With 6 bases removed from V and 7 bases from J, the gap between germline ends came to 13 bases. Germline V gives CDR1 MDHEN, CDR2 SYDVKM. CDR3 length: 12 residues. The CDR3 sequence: CASRSLWREQYF. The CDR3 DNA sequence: TGTGCCAGCAGGTCCCTCTGGAGGGAGCAGTACTTC.

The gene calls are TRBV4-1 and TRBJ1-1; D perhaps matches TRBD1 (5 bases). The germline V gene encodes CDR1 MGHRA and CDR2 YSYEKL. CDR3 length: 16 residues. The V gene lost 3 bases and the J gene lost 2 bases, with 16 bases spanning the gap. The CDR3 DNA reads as TGCGCCAGCAGCCAGGGGGGTAGCAGCTCCAACACTGAAGCTTTCTTT. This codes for CASSQGGSSSNTEAFF.